The sequence of this T cell receptor (beta chain) was determined in a study of T cell changes during pregnancy in multiple sclerosis. TCRdb's copy holds only in-frame clones and misses some; the assay was immunoSEQ multiplex PCR. The sample records 50,000 to 65,000 clones, about 92% being singletons. Germline loops: CDR1 SGHTA, CDR2 FQGNSA. V shed 1 base, J shed 5 bases, and the junction held 4 bases outside the gene matches. The CDR3 loop spans 15 amino acids. Sample: peripheral blood, taken in the first trimester of pregnancy. The source of this sequence is a female donor with multiple sclerosis, enrolled in a pregnancy study. The chain carries TRBV7-2 and TRBJ2-5, with 10 bases lining up with TRBD1. The CDR3 loop reads CASSLGTGGFETQYF. Written as DNA, the CDR3 is TGTGCCAGCAGCTTAGGGACAGGGGGTTTTGAGACCCAGTACTTC.